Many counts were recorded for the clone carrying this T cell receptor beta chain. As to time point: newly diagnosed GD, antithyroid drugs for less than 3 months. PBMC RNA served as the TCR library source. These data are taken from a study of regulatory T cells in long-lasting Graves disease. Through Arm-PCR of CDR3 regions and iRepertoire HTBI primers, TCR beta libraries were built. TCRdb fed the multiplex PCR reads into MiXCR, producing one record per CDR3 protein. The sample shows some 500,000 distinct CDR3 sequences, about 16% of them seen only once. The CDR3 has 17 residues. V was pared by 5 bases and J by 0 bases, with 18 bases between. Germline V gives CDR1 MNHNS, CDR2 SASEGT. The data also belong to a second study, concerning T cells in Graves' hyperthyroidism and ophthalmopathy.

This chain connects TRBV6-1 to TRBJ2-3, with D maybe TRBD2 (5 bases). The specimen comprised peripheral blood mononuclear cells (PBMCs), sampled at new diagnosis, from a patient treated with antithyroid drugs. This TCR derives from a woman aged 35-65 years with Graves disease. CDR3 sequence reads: CASSSYSWPGSTDTQYF. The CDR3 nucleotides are TGTGCCAGCAGTAGCTATTCGTGGCCGGGGAGCACAGATACGCAGTATTTT.